This TCR beta chain was sequenced for a study of graft-versus-host responses after intestinal transplantation. Across the study: Recipients obtained multivisceral, liver-intestinal, or isolated intestinal transplants. Recipients uniformly received anti-thymocyte globulin induction, followed by tacrolimus and steroids for around 3 years. Study results and caveats: Some GvH clones appeared in ileal mucosa or blood before recipient bone marrow. Allograft graft-versus-host to host-versus-graft clonal ratios ran high in patients with graft-donor T cell macrochimerism.

Only in-frame clones appear in the TCRdb table, and some are missing; sequencing was by immunoSEQ multiplex PCR. Of some 95,000 clones listed, 90% to 95% were seen once; the top ten hold over 0.4%. This clone was recorded only once. Its antigen is currently unknown. The V gene end was trimmed by 3 bases and the J gene end by 4 bases; junction bases not matched to a gene: 7. Per germline, CDR1 SGHDT and CDR2 YYEEEE. The CDR3 is made up of 15 amino acids. The sample in question was unstimulated CD8+ T cells sorted from spleen or lymph node cells, obtained before intestinal transplant. The clonotype originates from a human donor who received an intestinal transplant. The chain has TRBV5-6 and TRBJ1-1; 9 positions match TRBD1. Here the CDR3 reads CASSWGTGRVTEAFF. The CDR3 DNA reads as TGTGCCAGCAGCTGGGGGACAGGGCGTGTCACTGAAGCTTTCTTT.